This TCR beta chain is from a study of T cells in women clearing cervical HPV infection listed by TCRdb under 2018. Regarding the research as a whole: The cases were 25 women with histologically confirmed HPV16-related CIN3 or worse, and 2 of those women had invasive cancers. In the parent cohort, some 9,900 women aged 18 or older were enrolled in Guanacaste, Costa Rica, during 1993 to 1994 and then followed for under nine years. The 20 to 25 controls were women who cleared a single incident HPV16 infection within 12 months without developing precancer or cancer. Quality controls consisted of five blinded duplicates per group, for a total of some 60 samples made up of roughly 50 participants and about ten replicates. Cases had a median age of 34 years and controls had a median age of around 41, with no significant differences in baseline characteristics. Among cases, blood sampling occurred a median of about 160 days after lesion detection, with an interquartile range of roughly 85 to 200 days. Blood from cases was collected at the visit where the lesion was first found, while blood from controls was collected once the infection could no longer be detected. Cases and controls were matched on age within five years and on year of sample collection. This exploratory proof-of-principle case-control study, nested within the Guanacaste HPV Natural History Study in Costa Rica, compared TCR repertoires among women with different cervical HPV16 outcomes. HLA typing was available for only a few women, so HLA type could not be excluded as a confounder. Results the study describes overall, beyond this receptor: Cases were distinguished from controls with an estimated AUC of almost 0.85 by random forest classifiers combining richness and V gene abundances. TRBV6-7 relative abundance was lower in cases than in controls (approximately 0.11% versus 0.16%; Bonferroni P = 0.0008). Whether associations preceded infection or resulted from infection could not be shown with the cross-sectional design, and effector/memory subsets and HPV-specific T cells were not isolated. Because the number of T cells per sample was unknown, the richness differences could reflect varying T-cell content rather than repertoire biology. Significantly higher TCR repertoire richness was observed in CIN3+ cases than in controls across sequencing depths, whereas no difference in evenness was found.

Every participant had a single incident cervical HPV16 infection, and prevalent HPV16 infections were excluded. Cervical HPV DNA was detected with MY09/MY11 PCR, and genotyping was done with dot-blot hybridization. Around 15 mL of heparinized blood were centrifuged, and the buffy coat was split into aliquots, frozen at -30 degrees C, and then kept at -80 degrees C. Genomic DNA was extracted from buffy coat specimens using QIAGEN kits. The CDR3 sequence holds 16 residues, the cysteine and phenylalanine included. The 39 bases shown cover part of the CDR3, and their frame starts at base 1. According to the germline V gene, CDR1 reads MNHEY and CDR2 reads SVGEGT. The V end gives up 1 base and the J end 5 bases, leaving 7 bases in the junction not matched to a gene. As to this clone: Its antigen has not been determined. The read gets to within 3 residues of the CDR3 end, and the germline J gene fills in the rest.

TCR beta CDR3 regions were amplified by multiplex PCR using the immunoSEQ assay from an average of about 1,200 ng genomic DNA per sample. Primer bias was corrected in the assay by using a complete synthetic TCR repertoire to establish an amplification baseline. Amplicons were sequenced on the Illumina platform. On the authors' methods: Sequences were error-corrected by clustering with frequency ratios and a modified nearest-neighbor algorithm and were then analyzed in the immunoSEQ Analyzer with IMGT gene definitions. At each rarefaction depth, TCR richness and evenness were averaged across 20 rarefaction repeats, and any sample with fewer sequences than the depth was left out. Wilcoxon rank sum tests with FDR correction were used to compare V, D and J gene relative abundances between the groups. An intraclass correlation of roughly 96% for TCR richness and an average of roughly 76% across about 66 gene segments were obtained from the blinded duplicates. Sourced from immuneACCESS, this table was stored by TCRdb with only in-frame sequences that have V and J called. A share of the clones is absent; for the studies checked, an unresolved V gene accounts for under half, and the remainder has no known explanation. D and trimming were read from the DNA, whereas the V and J calls and clone size are those reported in that table. The sample's table lists a count of about 48,000 clones. The ten biggest clones cover roughly 1.6% of the sample.

Sequencing was carried out using blood buffy coat. The clonotype comes from a woman aged 18-70 years with a cervical HPV16 infection that either progressed to CIN3+ or cleared (not recorded which). The V gene is TRBV6-2 or TRBV6-3 and the J gene is TRBJ2-2, with 7 bases matching TRBD2. Partial CDR3 DNA: TGTGCCAGCAGTTACTGGGTAGCGGGCACAACCGGGGAG. This gives the protein CASSYWVAGTTGE. The complete CDR3 reads CASSYWVAGTTGELFF.